The entry below describes one T cell receptor (beta chain). This entry comes from a study of Graves' ophthalmopathy and Graves' hyperthyroidism. Germline assignment: CDR1 SGHTA and CDR2 FQGNSA. With 0 bases removed from V and 4 bases from J, the gap between germline ends came to 9 bases. This CDR3 comprises 15 residues. Patients were excluded if they had other autoimmune diseases or uncontrolled infections, and likewise if pregnancy or lactation applied. RNA transcripts served as template for amplifying TCR beta CDR3 sequences. RT-PCR was first run with HTBI primers, then multiplex PCR in a second round. Via MiXCR, TCRdb re-called the multiplex PCR reads, giving one row per CDR3 protein. The sample yields 200,000 to 300,000 distinct CDR3 sequences, around 50% seen once.

Input material: peripheral blood. The V call is TRBV7-2, the J call TRBJ1-4; no reliable D call. The clonotype comes from an adult man with Graves' ophthalmopathy. The DNA for the CDR3 is TGTGCCAGCAGCTTAGCGTGGAACAGTAATGAAAAACTGTTTTTT. It specifies CASSLAWNSNEKLFF.